This TCR beta chain was profiled in a study of T-cell reconstitution after alpha-beta-depleted transplantation in children (TCRdb year 2016). The study in broad terms: Using TCR repertoire profiling, the study followed T-cell immune reconstitution in a quantitative way in children after TCRalphabeta/CD19-depleted allogeneic hematopoietic cell transplantation.

As concerns this clonotype: Its cognate antigen has yet to be identified. No base qualities exist here, and no much larger clone lies one base off it.

V lost 4 bases and J lost 2 bases; the stretch between them is 12 bases long. From the germline V gene, CDR1 is SQVTM and CDR2 is ANQGSEA. Taken from cysteine to phenylalanine, the CDR3 has 13 residues. Only the CDR3 region is kept as DNA, spanning 39 bases read in frame from base 1. Receptor amplification or capture employed PCR. The sequencer listed for this sample is Illumina HiSeq 2500. Molecular barcoding was employed in the preparation of TCR libraries, with unique molecular identifiers being used to normalize TCRbeta repertoire quantification. In-frame beta chains were kept once TCRdb had trimmed the public reads at Q25 with fastp and called clones with MiXCR. Every CDR3 protein is listed once, alongside the most common genes and DNA of its rows. The sample records over 400,000 distinct CDR3 sequences, 9.5% to 15% of which are singletons. About 5.4% of the sample rests with the top ten.

The clonotype comes from a human donor who donated a stem cell graft to a child with combined immunodeficiency. Material: PBMCs from the stem cell graft donor, obtained from the stem cell graft. Rearrangement joined TRBV29-1 to TRBJ2-7; possibly the D gene is TRBD2, per 5 matching bases. DNA sequence: TGCAGCGTTGTTCTCGGGGATACCTACGAGCAGTACTTC. Translated, this gives CSVVLGDTYEQYF.